One sample yielded the 8 T cell receptor beta chains listed below, sequenced in a study of cytomegalovirus exposure and HLA in healthy donors. This PCR relied on a set of 60 Vbeta primers and 13 Jbeta primers. The repertoire was sequenced with immunoSEQ multiplex PCR; TCRdb's copy has only in-frame clones and lacks some. The table has 150,000 to 200,000 clones, approximately 85% seen once. Sequenced sample: PBMCs. These receptor sequences come from a man aged 18-30 years in good health and CMV-seropositive.

This clone was detected once. The V gene is TRBV15, the J gene TRBJ2-1, with D perhaps matching TRBD2 (7 bases). The CDR3 extends over 13 amino acids. V dropped 3 bases and J dropped 8 bases, with 11 bases sitting between them. Germline-derived CDR1 and CDR2 are LNHNV and YYDKDF (reference sequence). The CDR3 spells CATSRRGGYEQFF. The CDR3, as DNA: TGTGCCACCAGCAGGAGGGGGGGGTATGAGCAGTTCTTC. Combining the CDR3 with reference TRBV15 and TRBJ2-1 gives the whole variable domain DAMVIQNPRYQVTQFGKPVTLSCSQTLNHNVMYWYQQKSSQAPKLLFHYYDKDFNNEADTPDNFQSRRPNTSFCFLDIRSPGLGDTAMYLCATSRRGGYEQFFGPGTRLTVL.

V gene TRBV10-2 combines with J gene TRBJ1-5; D is unclear. This CDR3 region has 12 residues. Trimming took 5 bases from V and 7 from J, leaving 9 bases between them. CDR1 and CDR2 (germline): WSHSY, SAAADI. CDR3 loop: CASSRVEQPQHF. CDR3 sequence (DNA): TGCGCCAGCAGTCGGGTCGAACAGCCCCAGCATTTT.

In this sample, this clone turned up once. The chain combines TRBV29-1 with TRBJ1-2, with TRBD1 as a possible D gene (6 bases). CDR3 length: 15 amino acids. Trimming cost V 5 bases and J 0 bases, with 16 bases left between them. The germline V gene has CDR1 SQVTM and CDR2 ANQGSEA. This CDR3 is CSVLQGPLANYGYTF. As DNA, the CDR3 is TGCAGCGTTCTTCAGGGGCCCCTGGCTAACTATGGCTACACCTTC.

The chain joins TRBV13 to TRBJ2-7; TRBD1 is a possible D gene (5 bases). Germline V lookup: CDR1 PRHDT, CDR2 FYEKMQ (reference sequence). This CDR3 region has 12 residues. Trimming took off 2 bases at V and 6 bases at J, with 8 bases between the two ends. CDR3 sequence reads: CASSLKGAEQYF. CDR3 nucleotides: TGTGCCAGCAGCTTAAAAGGGGCCGAGCAGTACTTC.

The rearrangement joins TRBV30 to TRBJ2-3; 8 bases align to TRBD2. The V segment lost 1 base and the J segment 8 bases; nucleotides outside the gene matches: 11. Per germline, CDR1 GTSNPN and CDR2 SVGIG (reference sequence). CDR3 size: 15 residues. CDR3: CAWSASGGAGGTQYF. The CDR3 DNA follows: TGTGCCTGGAGTGCGAGCGGGGGAGCAGGCGGTACGCAGTATTTT.

Only one count was recorded for this clone. J is TRBJ2-7 and V is TRBV28; 8 bases match TRBD1. CDR3 length: 15 amino acids. Germline assignment: CDR1 MDHEN and CDR2 SYDVKM. With 3 bases clipped from V and 2 bases from J, the junction kept 6 bases outside the gene matches. The CDR3 nucleotides are TGTGCCAGCAGTTTGACGTCGACAGGGGCCTACGAGCAGTACTTC. Its protein is CASSLTSTGAYEQYF. The variable domain in full, completed from reference TRBV28 and TRBJ2-7, reads DVKVTQSSRYLVKRTGEKVFLECVQDMDHENMFWYRQDPGLGLRLIYFSYDVKMKEKGDIPEGYSVSREKKERFSLILESASTNQTSMYLCASSLTSTGAYEQYFGPGTRLTVT.

This clone is a singleton in its sample. The chain recombines TRBV9 with TRBJ1-2; D is ambiguous. The CDR3 sequence is 15 residues long. Trimming took off 3 bases at V and 3 bases at J, with 15 bases between the two ends. CDR1 and CDR2 from the germline V gene are SGDLS and YYNGEE. Written as DNA, the CDR3 is TGTGCCAGCAGCGCCGGGAGCGGGGATTACTATGGCTACACCTTC. Protein sequence: CASSAGSGDYYGYTF.

The chain uses TRBV27 and TRBJ2-3; perhaps TRBD2 as D (6 bases). CDR3 length: 14 residues. V lost 6 bases and J 4 bases, leaving 14 bases between the germline ends. Germline V gene data show CDR1 as MNHEY and CDR2 as SMNVEV (reference sequence). DNA for the CDR3: TGTGCCAGCAGCCTCCCCGGGGGTCCAGATACGCAGTATTTT. It encodes CASSLPGGPDTQYF.